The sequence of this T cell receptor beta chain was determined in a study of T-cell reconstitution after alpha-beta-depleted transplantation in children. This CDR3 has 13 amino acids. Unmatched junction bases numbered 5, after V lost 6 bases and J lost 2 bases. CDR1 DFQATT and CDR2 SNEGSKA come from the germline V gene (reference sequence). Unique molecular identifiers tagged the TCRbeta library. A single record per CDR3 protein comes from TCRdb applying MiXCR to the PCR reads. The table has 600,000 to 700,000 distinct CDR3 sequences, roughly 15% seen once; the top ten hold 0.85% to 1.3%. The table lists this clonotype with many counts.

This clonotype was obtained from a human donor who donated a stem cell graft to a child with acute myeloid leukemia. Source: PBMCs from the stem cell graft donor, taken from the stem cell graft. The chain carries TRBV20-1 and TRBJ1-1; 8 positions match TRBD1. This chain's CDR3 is CSAGDRSNTEAFF. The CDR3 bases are TGCAGTGCGGGGGACAGGTCTAACACTGAAGCTTTCTTT.